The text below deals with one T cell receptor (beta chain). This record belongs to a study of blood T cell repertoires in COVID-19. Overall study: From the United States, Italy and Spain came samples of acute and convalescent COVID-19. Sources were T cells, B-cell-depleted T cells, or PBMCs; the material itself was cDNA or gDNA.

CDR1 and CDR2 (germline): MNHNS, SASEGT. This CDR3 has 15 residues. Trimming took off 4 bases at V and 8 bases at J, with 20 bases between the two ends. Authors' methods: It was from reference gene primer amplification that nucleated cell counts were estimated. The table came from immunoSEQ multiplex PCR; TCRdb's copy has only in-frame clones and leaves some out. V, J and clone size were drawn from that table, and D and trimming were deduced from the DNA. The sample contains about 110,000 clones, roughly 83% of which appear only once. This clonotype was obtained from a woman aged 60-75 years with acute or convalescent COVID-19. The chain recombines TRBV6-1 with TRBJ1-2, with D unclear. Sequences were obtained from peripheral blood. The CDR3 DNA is TGTGCCAGCAGTGTGCGGGCCGTGCCCCCTCAAGGCTACACCTTC. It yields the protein CASSVRAVPPQGYTF.